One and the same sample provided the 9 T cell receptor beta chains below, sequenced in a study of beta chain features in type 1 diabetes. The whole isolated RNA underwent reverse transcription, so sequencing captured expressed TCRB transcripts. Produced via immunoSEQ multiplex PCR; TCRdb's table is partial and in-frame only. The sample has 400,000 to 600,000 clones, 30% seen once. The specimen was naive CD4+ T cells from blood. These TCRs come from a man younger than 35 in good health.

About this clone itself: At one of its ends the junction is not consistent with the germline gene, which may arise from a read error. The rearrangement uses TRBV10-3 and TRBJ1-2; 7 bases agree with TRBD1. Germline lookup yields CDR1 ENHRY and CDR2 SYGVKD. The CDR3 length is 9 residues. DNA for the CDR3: TGTGCCGCTTATCGGGACAGAAACTTC. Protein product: CAAYRDRNF.

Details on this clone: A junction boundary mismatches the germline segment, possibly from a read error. The CDR3 nucleotides are TGTGCCAGCAGTTTATCAGGGCCCCTATTGGATTTT. This encodes CASSLSGPLLDF. The chain joins TRBV28 to TRBJ2-3; tentatively, D is TRBD1 (5 bases). CDR1 MDHEN and CDR2 SYDVKM come from the germline V gene. This CDR3 comprises 12 residues.

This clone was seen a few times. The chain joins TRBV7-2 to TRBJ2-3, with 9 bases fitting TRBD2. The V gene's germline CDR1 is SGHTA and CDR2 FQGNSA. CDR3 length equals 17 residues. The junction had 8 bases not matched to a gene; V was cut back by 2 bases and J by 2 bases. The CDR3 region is CASSLRLLAGYTDTQYF. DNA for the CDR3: TGTGCCAGCAGCTTAAGGCTTCTAGCGGGGTACACAGATACGCAGTATTTT.

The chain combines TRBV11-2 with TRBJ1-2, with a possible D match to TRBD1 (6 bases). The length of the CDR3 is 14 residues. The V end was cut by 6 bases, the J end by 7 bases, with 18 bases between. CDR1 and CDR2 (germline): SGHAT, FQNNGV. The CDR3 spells CASRNRARGGGYTF. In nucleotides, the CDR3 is TGTGCCAGCAGAAACAGGGCCCGGGGAGGTGGCTACACCTTC.

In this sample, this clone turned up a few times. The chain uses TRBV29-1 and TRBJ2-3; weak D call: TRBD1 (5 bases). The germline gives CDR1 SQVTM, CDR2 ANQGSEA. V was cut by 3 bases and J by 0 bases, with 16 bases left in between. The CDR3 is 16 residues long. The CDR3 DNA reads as TGCAGCGTTGACAGATTCAGGACATCGAGCACAGATACGCAGTATTTT. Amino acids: CSVDRFRTSSTDTQYF.

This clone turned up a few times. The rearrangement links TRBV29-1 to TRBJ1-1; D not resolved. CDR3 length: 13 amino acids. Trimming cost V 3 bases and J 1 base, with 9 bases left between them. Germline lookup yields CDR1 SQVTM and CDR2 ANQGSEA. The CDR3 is CSVEVHENTEAFF. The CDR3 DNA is TGCAGCGTTGAGGTCCACGAGAACACTGAAGCTTTCTTT.

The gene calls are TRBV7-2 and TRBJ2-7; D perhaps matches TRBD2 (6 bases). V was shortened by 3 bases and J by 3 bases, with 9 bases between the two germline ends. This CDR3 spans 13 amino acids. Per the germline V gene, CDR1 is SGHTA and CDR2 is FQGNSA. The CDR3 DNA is TGTGCCAGCAGCTTTAGCGGACTCTACGAGCAGTACTTC. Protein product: CASSFSGLYEQYF.

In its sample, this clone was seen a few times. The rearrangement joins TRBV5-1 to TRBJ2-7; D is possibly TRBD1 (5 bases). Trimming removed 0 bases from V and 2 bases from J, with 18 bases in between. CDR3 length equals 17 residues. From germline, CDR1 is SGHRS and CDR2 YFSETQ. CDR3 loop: CASSLEVRQGLTYEQYF. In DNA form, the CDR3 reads TGCGCCAGCAGCTTGGAAGTCCGCCAGGGCCTCACCTACGAGCAGTACTTC.

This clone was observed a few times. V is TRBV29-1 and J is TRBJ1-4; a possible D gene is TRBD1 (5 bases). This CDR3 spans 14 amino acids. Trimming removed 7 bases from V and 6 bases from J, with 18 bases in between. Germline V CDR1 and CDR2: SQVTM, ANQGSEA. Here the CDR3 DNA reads TGCAGCGCCCAGCTGGGGCCCCACTATGAAAAACTGTTTTTT. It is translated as CSAQLGPHYEKLFF.